These 8 T cell receptor beta chains were sequenced from one sample in a study of cytomegalovirus exposure and HLA in healthy donors. PCR used 60 Vbeta primers and 13 Jbeta primers. Profiling relied on immunoSEQ multiplex PCR, and the TCRdb table lists in-frame clones only, not all of them. The sample records about 140,000 clones, around three quarters being singletons. Sequenced input: PBMCs. The receptors derive from a man aged 18 to 30 in good health and CMV-seronegative.

This clone was recorded once. The gene calls are TRBV11-2 and TRBJ2-5, with 9 bases identical to TRBD1. Germline V gives CDR1 SGHAT, CDR2 FQNNGV. V was clipped by 1 base and J by 8 bases; unmatched bases: 8. The CDR3 sequence is 15 residues long. The CDR3 loop is CASSLGGGQGGTQYF. The CDR3 nucleotides read TGTGCCAGCAGCTTAGGGGGGGGACAGGGTGGAACCCAGTACTTC.

This clone appeared a few times. The V call is TRBV12-5, the J call TRBJ2-5; 7 bases fit TRBD1. Germline V gene sequence: CDR1 LGHNT, CDR2 FRNRAP. The length of the CDR3 is 13 residues. V gave up 8 bases and J gave up 4 bases; unmatched junction bases: 7. The CDR3 is CASMVAGGETQYF. CDR3 nucleotide sequence: TGTGCTAGTATGGTGGCAGGGGGAGAGACCCAGTACTTC.

Concerning this clone itself: At one boundary the junction diverges from the germline segment, which might be a read error. This chain connects TRBV7-9 to TRBJ2-3; D unresolved. Germline V lookup: CDR1 SEHNR, CDR2 FQNEAQ (reference sequence). The CDR3 is 14 residues long. As DNA, the CDR3 is TGTTCCAGCAGCTTAGGGCAGAGCACAGATACGCAGTATTTT. Its translation is CSSSLGQSTDTQYF.

V usage is TRBV10-3 and J usage is TRBJ2-1, with 9 bases lining up with TRBD2. There are 14 residues in the CDR3. The germline CDR1 and CDR2 sequences are ENHRY and SYGVKD. After removal of 10 bases from V and 8 bases from J, the junction contained 12 bases not matched to a gene. The CDR3 DNA sequence: TGTGCCACCCGGGGGGGGACTAGCAGCCATGAGCAGTTCTTC. It translates to CATRGGTSSHEQFF.

This sequence joins TRBV2 and TRBJ1-1; 9 bases match TRBD1. The germline V gene has CDR1 SNHLY and CDR2 FYNNEI. The CDR3 has 14 residues. Trimming cost V 7 bases and J 2 bases; bases outside gene matches: 5. For the CDR3, the DNA is TGTGCCAGCACCAAGGGACAGGGCAACACTGAAGCTTTCTTT. Translation: CASTKGQGNTEAFF.

This clone has just a few counts. The chain has TRBV5-1 and TRBJ2-7, with TRBD1 identical over 12 bases. Germline CDR1 is SGHRS and CDR2 is YFSETQ. V shed 4 bases and J 5 bases; nucleotides not matched to a gene: 7. This CDR3 is 15 amino acids long. Here the CDR3 reads CASSPGTGGYNEQYF. CDR3 sequence (DNA): TGCGCCAGCAGCCCGGGGACAGGGGGCTACAACGAGCAGTACTTC.

This sequence joins TRBV5-1 and TRBJ2-5; D is ambiguous. The J call may not be correct, given that the DNA end is closer to TRBJ2-7. The length of the CDR3 is 11 residues. Germline assignment: CDR1 SGHRS and CDR2 YFSETQ. Written as DNA, the CDR3 is TGCGCCAGCAAGGACTCCTACGAGCAGTACTTC. Protein product: CASKDSYEQYF.

Notes on this clone: Other nucleotide sequences from this sample produce the same CDR3. The chain recombines TRBV5-1 with TRBJ1-6; 8 nucleotides match TRBD1. V lost 1 base, J lost 7 bases, and 1 base stayed unmatched. CDR1 is SGHRS, CDR2 YFSETQ, per germline. This CDR3 has 14 amino acids. The chain's CDR3 is CASSLTGGNSPLHF. CDR3 sequence (DNA): TGCGCCAGCAGCTTGACAGGGGGAAATTCACCCCTCCACTTT.